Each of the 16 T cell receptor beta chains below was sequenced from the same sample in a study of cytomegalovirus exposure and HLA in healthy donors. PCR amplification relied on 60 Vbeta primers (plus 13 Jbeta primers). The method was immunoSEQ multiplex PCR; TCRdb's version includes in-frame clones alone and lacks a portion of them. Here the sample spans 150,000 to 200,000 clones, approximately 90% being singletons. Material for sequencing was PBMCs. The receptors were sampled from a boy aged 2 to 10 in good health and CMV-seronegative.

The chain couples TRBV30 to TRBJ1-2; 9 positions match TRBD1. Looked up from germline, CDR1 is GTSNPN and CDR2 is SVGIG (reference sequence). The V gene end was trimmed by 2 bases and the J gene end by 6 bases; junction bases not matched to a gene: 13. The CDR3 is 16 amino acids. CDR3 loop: CAWSYGTGRLKDGYTF. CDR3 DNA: TGTGCCTGGAGTTATGGGACAGGGAGATTAAAGGATGGCTACACCTTC.

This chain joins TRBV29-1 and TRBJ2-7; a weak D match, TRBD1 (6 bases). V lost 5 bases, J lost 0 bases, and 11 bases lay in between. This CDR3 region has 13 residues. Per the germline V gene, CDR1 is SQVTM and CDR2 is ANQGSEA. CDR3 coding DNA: TGCAGCGTTACGACAGGTGGCTCCTACGAGCAGTACTTC. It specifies CSVTTGGSYEQYF.

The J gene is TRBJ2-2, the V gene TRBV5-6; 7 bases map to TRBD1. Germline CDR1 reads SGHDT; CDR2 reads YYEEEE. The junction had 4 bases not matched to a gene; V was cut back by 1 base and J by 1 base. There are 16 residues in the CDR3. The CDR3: CASSLRPGGNTGELFF. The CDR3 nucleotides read TGTGCCAGCAGCTTGAGGCCAGGGGGGAACACCGGGGAGCTGTTTTTT.

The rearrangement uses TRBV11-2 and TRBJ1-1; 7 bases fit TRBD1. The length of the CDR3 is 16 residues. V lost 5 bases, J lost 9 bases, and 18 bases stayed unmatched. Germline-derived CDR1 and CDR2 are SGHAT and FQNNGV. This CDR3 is CASSPPGDRQLRQAFF. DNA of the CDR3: TGTGCCAGCAGCCCGCCAGGGGACAGACAACTCCGGCAAGCTTTCTTT.

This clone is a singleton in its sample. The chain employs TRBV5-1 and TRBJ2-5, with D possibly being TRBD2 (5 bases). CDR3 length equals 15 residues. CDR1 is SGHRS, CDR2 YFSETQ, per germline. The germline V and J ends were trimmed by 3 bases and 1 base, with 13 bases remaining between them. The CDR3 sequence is CASSSPWEPQETQYF. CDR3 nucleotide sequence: TGCGCCAGCAGCTCCCCGTGGGAGCCCCAAGAGACCCAGTACTTC.

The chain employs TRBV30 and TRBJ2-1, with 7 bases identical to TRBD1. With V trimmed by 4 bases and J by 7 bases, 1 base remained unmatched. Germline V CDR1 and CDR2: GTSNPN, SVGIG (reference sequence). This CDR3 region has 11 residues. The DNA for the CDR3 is TGTGCCTGGACAGGGGGTAATGAGCAGTTCTTC. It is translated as CAWTGGNEQFF. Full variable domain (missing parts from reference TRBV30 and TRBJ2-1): SQTIHQWPATLVQPVGSPLSLECTVEGTSNPNLYWYRQAAGRGLQLLFYSVGIGQISSEVPQNLSASRPQDRQFILSSKKLLLSDSGFYLCAWTGGNEQFFGPGTRLTVL.

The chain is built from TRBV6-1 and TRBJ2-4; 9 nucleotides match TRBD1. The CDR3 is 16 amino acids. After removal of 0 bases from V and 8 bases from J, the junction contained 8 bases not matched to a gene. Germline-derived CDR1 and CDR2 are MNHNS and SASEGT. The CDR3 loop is CASSEALGTGRDIQYF. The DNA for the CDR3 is TGTGCCAGCAGTGAAGCGCTCGGGACAGGGCGGGACATTCAGTACTTC.

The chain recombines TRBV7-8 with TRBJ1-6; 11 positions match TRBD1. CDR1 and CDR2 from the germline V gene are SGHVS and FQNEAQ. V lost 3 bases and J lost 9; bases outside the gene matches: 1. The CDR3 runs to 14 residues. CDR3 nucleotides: TGTGCCAGCAGCTTGGGGACAGGGGGTTCACCCCTCCACTTT. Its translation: CASSLGTGGSPLHF.

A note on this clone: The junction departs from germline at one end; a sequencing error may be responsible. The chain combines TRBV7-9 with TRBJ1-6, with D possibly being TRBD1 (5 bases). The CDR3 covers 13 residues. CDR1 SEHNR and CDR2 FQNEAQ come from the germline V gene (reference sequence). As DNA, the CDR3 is TGTGCCAGCCATGGGGACTATAATCCACCCCTCCACTTT. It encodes CASHGDYNPPLHF.

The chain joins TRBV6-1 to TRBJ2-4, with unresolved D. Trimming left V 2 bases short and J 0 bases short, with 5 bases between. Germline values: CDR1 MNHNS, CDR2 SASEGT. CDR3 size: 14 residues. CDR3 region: CASSESLAKNIQYF. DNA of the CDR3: TGTGCCAGCAGTGAATCGTTAGCCAAAAACATTCAGTACTTC.

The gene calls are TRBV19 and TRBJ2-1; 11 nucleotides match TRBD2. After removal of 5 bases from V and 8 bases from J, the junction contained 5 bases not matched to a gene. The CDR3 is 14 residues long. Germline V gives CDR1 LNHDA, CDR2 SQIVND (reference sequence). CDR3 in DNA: TGTGCCAGTAGTTCAGGGACTAGCGGTTATGAGCAGTTCTTC. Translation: CASSSGTSGYEQFF.

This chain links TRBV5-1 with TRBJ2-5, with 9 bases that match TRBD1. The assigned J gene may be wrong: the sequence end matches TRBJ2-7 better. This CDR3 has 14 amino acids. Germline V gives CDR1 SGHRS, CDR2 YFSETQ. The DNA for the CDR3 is TGCGCCAGCAGCTGGACAGGGGAGGCCTACGAGCAGTACTTC. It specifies CASSWTGEAYEQYF.

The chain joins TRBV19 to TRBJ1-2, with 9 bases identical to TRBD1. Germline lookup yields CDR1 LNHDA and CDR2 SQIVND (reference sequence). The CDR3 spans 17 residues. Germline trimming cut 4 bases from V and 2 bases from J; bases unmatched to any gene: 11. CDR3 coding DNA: TGTGCCAGTAGTAGGTCTTGGACAGGGGTGAGGAACTATGGCTACACCTTC. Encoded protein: CASSRSWTGVRNYGYTF.

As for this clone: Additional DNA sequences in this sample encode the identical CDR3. The CDR3 DNA follows: TGCAGTGCTAGCGGTGATGAAAAACTGTTTTTT. The encoded protein is CSASGDEKLFF. The gene calls are TRBV20-1 and TRBJ1-4; D is ambiguous. V was cut by 3 bases and J by 6 bases, with 5 bases left in between. Germline lookup yields CDR1 DFQATT and CDR2 SNEGSKA (reference sequence). This CDR3 is 11 amino acids long.

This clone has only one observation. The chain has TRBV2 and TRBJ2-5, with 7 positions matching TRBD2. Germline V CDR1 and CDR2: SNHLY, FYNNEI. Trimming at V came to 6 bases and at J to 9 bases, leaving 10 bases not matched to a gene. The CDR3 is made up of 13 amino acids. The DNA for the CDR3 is TGTGCCAGCAGCCCTCAGGGAGGGCAAGCCCAGTACTTC. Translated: CASSPQGGQAQYF.

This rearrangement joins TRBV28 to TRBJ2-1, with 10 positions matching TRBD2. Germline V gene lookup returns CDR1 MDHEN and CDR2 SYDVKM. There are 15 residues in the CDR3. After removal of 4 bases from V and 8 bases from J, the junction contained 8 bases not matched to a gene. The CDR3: CASSSPGLAFHEQFF. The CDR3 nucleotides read TGTGCCAGCAGTTCCCCGGGACTAGCGTTCCATGAGCAGTTCTTC.